This is a list of T cell receptor beta chains from one sample in a study of T cell changes during pregnancy in multiple sclerosis. The method was immunoSEQ multiplex PCR; TCRdb's version includes in-frame clones alone and lacks a portion of them. The sample contains 70,000 or so clones, 85% to 95% of which appear only once. The sample consisted of CD4+ T cells from peripheral blood mononuclear cells, taken after pregnancy. The source of these receptors is a female donor with multiple sclerosis, enrolled in a pregnancy study. The CDR3 runs from the conserved cysteine through the conserved F or W. The D gene is left open where the match is weak. Rows may omit the clone size; those that give it use once, few, many or a size class.

d_call	clone_size	v_call	j_call	cdr3_nt	cdr3_aa
TRBD1	.	TRBV19	TRBJ1-2	TGTGCCAGTAGTACCCCCCGGGACAGCAACTATGGCTACACCTTC	CASSTPRDSNYGYTF
.	.	TRBV9	TRBJ1-2	TGTGCCAGCAGCCCCCAGACAGATTTTGGCTACACCTTC	CASSPQTDFGYTF
TRBD1	once	TRBV5-1	TRBJ2-2	TGCGCCAGCACAGGACAGGGAGTCGGGGAGCTGTTTTTT	CASTGQGVGELFF
TRBD2	once	TRBV7-8	TRBJ2-5	TGTGCCAGCAGCACCAGACTAGCGGAGTACCAAGAGACCCAGTACTTC	CASSTRLAEYQETQYF
TRBD1	.	TRBV5-6	TRBJ2-3	TGTGCCAGCAGCTTGTGGGGACAGCTTAACACAGATACGCAGTATTTT	CASSLWGQLNTDTQYF
.	.	TRBV4-1	TRBJ2-1	TGCGCCAGCAGCCAAGATGGGGCGGGGAACCCCTACAATGAGCAGTTCTTC	CASSQDGAGNPYNEQFF
TRBD2	once	TRBV5-1	TRBJ2-1	TGCGCCAGCAGCCAGGGACTAGCGAACAATGAGCAGTTCTTC	CASSQGLANNEQFF
.	.	TRBV28	TRBJ2-7	TGTGCCAGCAGTTTCGGCAGGGGCGAGCAGTACTTC	CASSFGRGEQYF
.	.	TRBV21-1	TRBJ2-5	TGTGCCAGCAGCTTTCCCCGACTAGCGGGGGAGGGAGAGACCCAGTACTTC	CASSFPRLAGEGETQYF
TRBD2	.	TRBV5-1	TRBJ2-6	TGCGCCAGCAGCTCCTTACTAGCGGCTGGGGCCAACGTCCTGACTTTC	CASSSLLAAGANVLTF
.	.	TRBV6-5	TRBJ1-2	TGTGCCAGCTTCTCCGTCTCAGGGATCCATGGCTACACCTTC	CASFSVSGIHGYTF
.	.	TRBV19	TRBJ1-1	TGTGCCAGTAGTATAGGGCCCGGACAAATGAACACTGAAGCTTTCTTT	CASSIGPGQMNTEAFF
.	.	TRBV6-5	TRBJ2-5	TGTGCCAGCAGTTACGGAGGGTCCTGGAAAGAGACCCAGTACTTC	CASSYGGSWKETQYF
TRBD2	.	TRBV7-2	TRBJ2-1	TGTGCCAGCAGCCCCGGGACTAGCATCGTGAATGAGCAGTTCTTC	CASSPGTSIVNEQFF
TRBD2	.	TRBV19	TRBJ2-1	TGTGCCAGTAATGCGGGAGGGGTCTACAATGAGCAGTTCTTC	CASNAGGVYNEQFF
.	.	TRBV7-3	TRBJ2-7	TGTGCCAGCAGCTTAGGCGGGACCGGCCCCCTCTCGAGCGAGCAGTACTTC	CASSLGGTGPLSSEQYF
TRBD1	.	TRBV7-8	TRBJ1-1	TGTGCCAGCAGCTTAGGCCCAGGGGGGAACACTGAAGCTTTCTTT	CASSLGPGGNTEAFF
.	once	TRBV10-3	TRBJ1-1	TGTGCCATCAGTGAGCCGGCAGGCCCCGGGGGCACTGAAGCTTTCTTT	CAISEPAGPGGTEAFF
TRBD2	.	TRBV5-1	TRBJ2-5	TGCGCCAGCAGCTTGGTTGCTAGCGGGCAAGAGACCCAGTACTTC	CASSLVASGQETQYF
.	.	TRBV11-2	TRBJ1-3	TGTGCCAGCAGATCAAACAGGGACTCTGGAAACACCATATATTTT	CASRSNRDSGNTIYF
.	.	TRBV29-1	TRBJ2-3	TGCAGCGTTGGGAGGGTCCCCACAGATACGCAGTATTTT	CSVGRVPTDTQYF
.	.	TRBV6-1	TRBJ1-2	TGTGCCAGCAATCAGCGTAACTATGGCTACACCTTC	CASNQRNYGYTF
TRBD1	.	TRBV6-1	TRBJ1-4	TGTGCCAGCAGTGAATGGGGGACAGGGGGCGTCGGGGAAAAACTGTTTTTT	CASSEWGTGGVGEKLFF
.	.	TRBV7-9	TRBJ2-7	TGTGCCAGCAGCTTAGTGGCGGCGAACGAGCAGTACTTC	CASSLVAANEQYF
TRBD1	.	TRBV19	TRBJ1-5	TGTGCCAGTAGGGGGGGGACAGGTAACAATCAGCCCCAGCATTTT	CASRGGTGNNQPQHF
TRBD1	.	TRBV27	TRBJ1-5	TGTGCCAGCAGTCCCACGACAGGGTTAGGGCAGCCCCAGCATTTT	CASSPTTGLGQPQHF
TRBD1	.	TRBV19	TRBJ1-1	TGTGCCAGTAGTCCTGGGGACAGATACACTGAAGCTTTCTTT	CASSPGDRYTEAFF